This TCR beta chain appears in the sequencing data of a study of T cells after yellow fever vaccination. Study-level points and caveats: Of the clonotypes, a small share occurred in both CD4 and CD8 compartments. The study re-detected most primary-vaccination clones after the booster (roughly 95% CD4, approximately 87% CD8).

CDR3 length: 15 residues. V was clipped by 5 bases and J by 9 bases, with 20 bases between them. This clonotype was recorded a few times. As yet, its antigen is unknown. 5'RACE template switching produced TCR cDNA carrying a universal primer site and UMIs. TCRdb used MiXCR to reprocess the 5' RACE reads, holding one entry per CDR3 protein. Here the sample spans about 150,000 distinct CDR3 sequences, under 7% being singletons. Sequenced here: CD4+ T cells sorted from PBMCs, sampled 10 days after the yellow fever booster vaccination. This clonotype was sampled from a man under 40 who received the YFV17D yellow fever vaccine. This chain uses TRBV12-3 or TRBV12-4 with TRBJ2-1, with D possibly being TRBD2 (8 bases). The CDR3 is CASSPSSGTVGEQFF. In nucleotides, the CDR3 is TGTGCCAGCAGTCCTAGTAGCGGGACAGTAGGTGAGCAGTTCTTC.